These 10 T cell receptor beta chains were sequenced from one sample in a study of T cells in localized non-small cell lung cancer. The protocol was immunoSEQ multiplex PCR, while the TCRdb copy is restricted to in-frame clones and leaves out a portion. The data show roughly 38,000 clones, 85% to 90% seen once. Source: peripheral blood, taken before any cancer treatment. These receptors were taken from a man aged 18 to 49 with stage I lung adenocarcinoma.

V is TRBV27 and J is TRBJ1-5; D not certain. The CDR3 spans 14 residues. V gave up 5 bases and J gave up 7 bases, with 15 bases separating them. The germline V gene encodes CDR1 MNHEY and CDR2 SMNVEV (reference sequence). This chain's CDR3 is CASSPSGGWQPQHF. DNA for the CDR3: TGTGCCAGCAGTCCTTCGGGAGGCTGGCAGCCCCAGCATTTT.

This clone occurred a few times. The chain uses TRBV11-2 and TRBJ1-6; possible D gene TRBD1, 5 bases. Trimming removed 2 bases at V and 10 bases at J, with 15 bases between. The CDR3 contains 15 residues. In germline, CDR1 is SGHAT, CDR2 FQNNGV. The CDR3 DNA sequence: TGTGCCAGCAGCTTATGGGGACGGCTAGCGTCACCCCTCCACTTT. Protein sequence: CASSLWGRLASPLHF.

The chain employs TRBV30 and TRBJ1-2; perhaps TRBD1 as D (5 bases). In germline, CDR1 is GTSNPN, CDR2 SVGIG (reference sequence). This CDR3 spans 14 amino acids. V was shortened by 4 bases and J by 6 bases, with 18 bases between the two germline ends. CDR3 residues: CAWTFSGAGHGYTF. The DNA of the CDR3 is TGTGCCTGGACTTTCAGTGGGGCAGGCCATGGCTACACCTTC.

This clone was recorded only once. The CDR3 DNA reads as TGCGCCAGCAGCCGTGGGGGGGGAGATACGCAGTATTTT. Its translation is CASSRGGGDTQYF. V usage is TRBV4-1 and J usage is TRBJ2-3, with 7 positions matching TRBD2. V gave up 4 bases and J gave up 5 bases; unmatched junction bases: 3. Germline CDR1 reads MGHRA; CDR2 reads YSYEKL. This CDR3 region has 13 residues.

V and J are TRBV6-1 and TRBJ1-1; no clear D. The V end was cut by 3 bases, the J end by 11 bases, with 13 bases between. From germline, CDR1 is MNHNS and CDR2 SASEGT. The CDR3 covers 12 residues. DNA of the CDR3: TGTGCCAGCAGTGAGTTCCTCGGGAAGGCTTTCTTT. The encoded protein is CASSEFLGKAFF.

Only one count was recorded for this clone. The chain is built from TRBV7-8 and TRBJ2-1; TRBD2 agrees at 9 bases. Germline V gene data show CDR1 as SGHVS and CDR2 as FQNEAQ. The CDR3 consists of 15 residues. V lost 1 base to trimming and J lost 6 bases; unmatched junction nucleotides: 4. The CDR3 spells CASSLVGLATNEQFF. CDR3 bases: TGTGCCAGCAGCTTAGTTGGACTAGCGACCAATGAGCAGTTCTTC.

The V and J genes are TRBV10-3 and TRBJ2-5, with D perhaps being TRBD1 or TRBD2 (6 bases each). The CDR3 totals 16 residues. The V end was cut by 1 base, the J end by 4 bases, with 16 bases between. CDR1 is ENHRY, CDR2 SYGVKD, per germline. This CDR3 reads CAISEYGGLGGETQYF. The CDR3 coding sequence is TGTGCCATCAGTGAGTACGGGGGCCTTGGAGGAGAGACCCAGTACTTC.

The chain links TRBV4-2 to TRBJ1-4; a possible D gene is TRBD1 (6 bases). V was shortened by 2 bases and J by 6 bases, with 13 bases between the two germline ends. The germline V gene has CDR1 LGHNA and CDR2 YNFKEQ. The CDR3 is 15 residues long. As DNA, the CDR3 is TGTGCCAGCAGCCAACTGCGTCAGGGGTATGAAAAACTGTTTTTT. Protein: CASSQLRQGYEKLFF.

The chain is built from TRBV5-1 and TRBJ1-4; TRBD1 matches at 7 bases. Trimming at V came to 0 bases and at J to 8 bases, leaving 13 bases not matched to a gene. Germline V gives CDR1 SGHRS, CDR2 YFSETQ. The CDR3 extends over 17 amino acids. The CDR3 region is CASSLEGGGGAGEKLFF. The DNA of the CDR3 is TGCGCCAGCAGCTTGGAAGGGGGCGGGGGCGCGGGGGAAAAACTGTTTTTT.

The chain combines TRBV4-3 with TRBJ2-5; 8 nucleotides match TRBD2. Germline assignment: CDR1 LGHNA and CDR2 YSLEER. The CDR3 consists of 16 residues. With V trimmed by 0 bases and J by 9 bases, 12 bases remained unmatched. The CDR3 DNA is TGCGCCAGCAGCCAAGATCACGGGAACCCAGCGGGGGCCCAGTACTTC. Its protein product is CASSQDHGNPAGAQYF.